The T cell receptor (beta chain) under discussion was sequenced for a study of blood T cell repertoires in COVID-19. Study overall: Acute and convalescent COVID-19 samples came from the United States, Italy and Spain. PBMCs, B-cell-depleted T cells, or T cells were the source of the cDNA or gDNA that made up the material.

Under the authors' procedure: Nucleated cell counts were estimated from reference gene primer amplification. Libraries were prepared by immunoSEQ multiplex PCR; TCRdb keeps only in-frame clonotypes and omits some of them. V, J and clone size are taken as reported in that table, and D and trimming were inferred from the DNA itself. The profile covers 150,000 to 200,000 clones, with about four fifths appearing a single time and roughly 8% taken by the ten largest. The receptor comes from a woman in her fifties or sixties with COVID-19, enrolled during active disease. Material: peripheral blood.

The CDR3, as DNA: TGTGCCAGTAGTCGGCAGCCGGGACTAGCGACAGATACGCAGTATTTT. Residues: CASSRQPGLATDTQYF. The chain links TRBV19 to TRBJ2-3; 10 bases fit TRBD2. Trimming removed 5 bases from V and 3 bases from J; junction bases left unmatched: 8. The length of the CDR3 is 16 residues. The germline gives CDR1 LNHDA, CDR2 SQIVND (reference sequence).